The rows below give T cell receptor beta chains drawn from one sample of a study of T cell changes during pregnancy in multiple sclerosis. The protocol was immunoSEQ multiplex PCR, while the TCRdb copy is restricted to in-frame clones and leaves out a portion. The table records about 47,000 clones, 80% to 95% of them present only once. The sequences come from peripheral blood, collected in the third trimester of pregnancy. These receptors originate from a female donor with multiple sclerosis, enrolled in a pregnancy study. The CDR3 runs from the conserved cysteine through the conserved F or W. The order of the fields is CDR3 protein, CDR3 DNA, clone size, V gene, J gene, D gene. D genes are given only for firm matches. Not every row has a clone size; where given, it reads once, few, many or a size class.

CASSLLSTSGRMNEQFF	TGTGCCAGCAGTTTACTCTCGACTAGCGGGAGGATGAATGAGCAGTTCTTC	NA	TRBV27	TRBJ2-1	TRBD2
CASSRTSGRAETQYF	TGTGCCAGCAGTAGGACTAGCGGGAGGGCAGAGACCCAGTACTTC	NA	TRBV6-5	TRBJ2-5	TRBD2
CASSFAPKIDEQYF	TGTGCCAGCAGCTTCGCCCCTAAGATCGACGAGCAGTACTTC	NA	TRBV7-3	TRBJ2-7	NA
CASSSPLTQYF	TGTGCCAGCAGTTCCCCTTTGACCCAGTACTTC	NA	TRBV6-5	TRBJ2-5	NA
CASSQTRTVEAFF	TGTGCCAGCAGCCAAACAAGGACAGTTGAAGCTTTCTTT	NA	TRBV14	TRBJ1-1	NA
CASSSGGRTEAFF	TGTGCCAGCAGCTCAGGGGGGCGTACTGAAGCTTTCTTT	NA	TRBV5-8	TRBJ1-1	TRBD1
CASSVAGGPVTDTQYF	TGTGCCAGTAGTGTGGCGGGAGGGCCTGTAACAGATACGCAGTATTTT	NA	TRBV19	TRBJ2-3	TRBD2
CASSELGSKETQYF	TGTGCCAGCAGTGAATTGGGCAGCAAAGAGACCCAGTACTTC	once	TRBV25-1	TRBJ2-5	NA
CASRKGHGDTGELFF	TGTGCCAGCAGAAAGGGACACGGGGACACCGGGGAGCTGTTTTTT	NA	TRBV2	TRBJ2-2	NA
CASSLVTGGSYNEQFF	TGTGCCAGCAGCTTAGTTACGGGAGGCTCCTACAATGAGCAGTTCTTC	NA	TRBV7-6	TRBJ2-1	TRBD2
CASSQEFGLLTSYEQYF	TGTGCCAGCAGCCAAGAATTCGGACTGCTTACCTCCTACGAGCAGTACTTC	NA	TRBV4-2	TRBJ2-7	NA
CASSETGSTDTQYF	TGTGCCAGCAGTGAAACAGGGAGCACAGATACGCAGTATTTT	NA	TRBV6-4	TRBJ2-3	NA
CASSPLAGGETGELFF	TGTGCCAGCTCACCCCTAGCGGGAGGAGAGACCGGGGAGCTGTTTTTT	NA	TRBV18	TRBJ2-2	TRBD2
CASRAEGEGDEQFF	TGTGCCAGTAGGGCCGAGGGAGAGGGGGATGAGCAGTTCTTC	NA	TRBV19	TRBJ2-1	NA
CASSFKGGGFYEQYF	TGTGCCAGCAGCTTCAAGGGAGGGGGGTTCTACGAGCAGTACTTC	NA	TRBV11-3	TRBJ2-7	NA
CASSSGQGGASPEAFF	TGTGCCAGCAGTTCTGGACAGGGGGGCGCGTCGCCTGAAGCTTTCTTT	few	TRBV6-6	TRBJ1-1	TRBD1
CASSQEVNFGTSGYNEQFF	TGCGCCAGCAGCCAAGAGGTAAACTTTGGGACTAGCGGGTACAATGAGCAGTTCTTC	NA	TRBV4-3	TRBJ2-1	TRBD2
CASSPQLDRTEQFF	TGTGCCAGCTCACCCCAACTAGACCGGACTGAGCAGTTCTTC	NA	TRBV18	TRBJ2-1	NA
CASSSRKNTEAFF	TGTGCCAGCAGTTCGAGGAAGAACACTGAAGCTTTCTTT	NA	TRBV28	TRBJ1-1	NA
CAWRYRDRHYGYTF	TGTGCCTGGAGATATAGGGACAGGCACTATGGCTACACCTTC	NA	TRBV30	TRBJ1-2	TRBD1
CASSFLTSGYEQYF	TGTGCCAGCAGTTTTTTAACGTCAGGCTACGAGCAGTACTTC	NA	TRBV2	TRBJ2-7	NA
CASSMRETEKLFF	TGTGCCAGTAGTATGAGGGAAACAGAAAAACTGTTTTTT	NA	TRBV19	TRBJ1-4	NA
CASNRTPQPQHF	TGTGCCAGCAACCGAACACCCCAGCCCCAGCATTTT	NA	TRBV28	TRBJ1-5	NA
CASSPPGLNYETQYF	TGTGCCAGCAGCCCACCGGGACTTAACTACGAGACCCAGTACTTC	NA	TRBV7-9	TRBJ2-5	NA
CASSKTLDSGNTIYF	TGTGCCAGTAGTAAGACACTCGACTCTGGAAACACCATATATTTT	NA	TRBV19	TRBJ1-3	NA
CASSRPGQRNEQYF	TGTGCCAGCAGTCGACCGGGACAGCGGAACGAGCAGTACTTC	NA	TRBV6-5	TRBJ2-7	TRBD1
CASSFRREQNEQYF	TGTGCCAGCAGTTTTAGGAGGGAGCAGAACGAGCAGTACTTC	NA	TRBV27	TRBJ2-7	NA
CASSYTGTSYEQYF	TGTGCCAGCAGCTACACAGGGACCTCCTACGAGCAGTACTTC	NA	TRBV2	TRBJ2-7	NA
CASSLMGQGAYEQYF	TGTGCCAGCAGCTTGATGGGACAGGGGGCCTACGAGCAGTACTTC	NA	TRBV5-5	TRBJ2-7	TRBD1
CASSLEVEQETQYF	TGCGCCAGCAGCTTGGAAGTGGAGCAAGAGACCCAGTACTTC	NA	TRBV5-1	TRBJ2-5	NA
CASSQNTEAFF	TGTGCCAGCAGCCAGAACACTGAAGCTTTCTTT	NA	TRBV5-4	TRBJ1-1	NA
CASSLPGTGEKAFF	TGTGCCAGCAGTTTGCCCGGGACAGGGGAAAAAGCTTTCTTT	NA	TRBV27	TRBJ1-1	TRBD1
CASSLGSGASSSYNEQFF	TGTGCCAGCAGCTTAGGATCAGGGGCGAGTTCCTCCTACAATGAGCAGTTCTTC	NA	TRBV7-3	TRBJ2-1	NA
CAWSPLRGRINGYTF	TGTGCCTGGAGTCCTCTAAGGGGGCGCATTAATGGCTACACCTTC	NA	TRBV30	TRBJ1-2	TRBD1
CAIGSGVYNEQFF	TGTGCCATTGGGTCGGGAGTCTACAATGAGCAGTTCTTC	NA	TRBV10-3	TRBJ2-1	NA
CASSLEQGSEQYF	TGTGCCAGCAGCTTAGAACAGGGTTCCGAGCAGTACTTC	NA	TRBV7-2	TRBJ2-7	NA
CASSFPDRGRDEQYF	TGTGCCAGCAGCTTCCCAGACAGGGGGCGCGACGAGCAGTACTTC	NA	TRBV7-2	TRBJ2-7	TRBD1
CSAFSGTSVGNEQFF	TGCAGCGCTTTTTCCGGGACTAGCGTTGGCAATGAGCAGTTCTTC	NA	TRBV29-1	TRBJ2-1	TRBD2
CASSPTGVLSNQPQHF	TGTGCCAGCAGTCCCACAGGGGTTTTGAGCAATCAGCCCCAGCATTTT	NA	TRBV28	TRBJ1-5	TRBD1
CASSLTIPGGRDYGYTF	TGTGCCAGCAGTTTAACCATTCCAGGGGGCCGGGACTATGGCTACACCTTC	NA	TRBV27	TRBJ1-2	TRBD1
CASSQDLNSYYEQYF	TGCGCCAGCAGCCAAGATCTCAATAGCTATTACGAGCAGTACTTC	once	TRBV4-1	TRBJ2-7	NA
CASSQLIAGSYEQYF	TGCGCCAGCAGCCAACTTATAGCGGGGTCCTACGAGCAGTACTTC	once	TRBV4-3	TRBJ2-7	TRBD2
CASELIGLAGRGQFF	TGTGCCAGCGAATTAATTGGACTAGCGGGCCGGGGGCAGTTCTTC	NA	TRBV11-2	TRBJ2-1	TRBD2
CASSLGAGVTDTQYF	TGTGCCAGCAGCTTGGGGGCGGGAGTAACAGATACGCAGTATTTT	NA	TRBV5-4	TRBJ2-3	TRBD2
CASSPHRGGYTGELFF	TGTGCCAGCAGTCCTCATCGGGGAGGGTATACCGGGGAGCTGTTTTTT	NA	TRBV28	TRBJ2-2	TRBD2
CASSLWASGIYEQYF	TGTGCCAGCAGTTTGTGGGCTAGCGGGATCTACGAGCAGTACTTC	NA	TRBV28	TRBJ2-7	TRBD2
CASSREDEQFF	TGTGCCAGCTCCCGCGAAGATGAGCAGTTCTTC	NA	TRBV9	TRBJ2-1	NA
CASSYSLVLAGDKLFF	TGTGCCAGCAGTTACTCGTTGGTCCTAGCGGGAGATAAGCTGTTTTTT	NA	TRBV6-5	TRBJ2-2	TRBD2
CASSIRQGQESYGYTF	TGTGCCAGCAGCATACGACAGGGTCAAGAGAGTTATGGCTACACCTTC	NA	TRBV7-9	TRBJ1-2	TRBD1